The rows below give T cell receptor beta chains drawn from one sample of a study of blood T cell repertoires in COVID-19. Profiled with immunoSEQ multiplex PCR; TCRdb holds only in-frame clones, not every one. The sample holds more than 110,000 clones, roughly 84% seen once. The sequencing sample was made of peripheral blood. These receptor sequences come from a human donor in a cohort sampled during active COVID-19. CDR3s include the opening cysteine and the closing phenylalanine or tryptophan. Fields, in order: V gene, J gene, CDR3 protein.

>TRBV11-3|TRBJ1-2
CASSLGPVRAIGYTF
>TRBV27|TRBJ1-6
CASSPRGQDNSPLHF
>TRBV6-2/TRBV6-3|TRBJ1-5
CASSYSQRQPQHF
>TRBV5-1|TRBJ2-5
CASSSKLAGQETQYF
>TRBV5-1|TRBJ1-6
CASSSGGPNSPLHF
>TRBV6-6|TRBJ1-6
CASRSQSTYNSPLHF
>TRBV5-1|TRBJ2-3
CASSPKGLETDTQYF
>TRBV5-4|TRBJ2-7
CASSLDRGRGEQYF
>TRBV11-3|TRBJ2-5
CASSDSKETQYF
>TRBV30|TRBJ1-2
CAWSPLNYGYTF
>TRBV6-6|TRBJ2-6
CASQNRAGANVLTF
>TRBV27|TRBJ2-7
CASSLSRGGYEQYF
>TRBV7-9|TRBJ1-4
CASSQRTVNEKLFF
>TRBV28|TRBJ1-5
CASSLQVSNQPQHF
>TRBV29-1|TRBJ1-1
CSAARGTEAFF
>TRBV5-5|TRBJ2-5
CASSRRGVGETQYF
>TRBV7-8|TRBJ1-2
CASSLSGTWRWGYTF
>TRBV11-3|TRBJ1-6
CASSPARGSYNSPLHF
>TRBV10-3|TRBJ1-2
CAISEVDQYGYTF
>TRBV6-1|TRBJ1-3
CASSEDRSQGNTIYF
>TRBV11-3|TRBJ2-1
CASSLGRGSGGEQFF
>TRBV7-2|TRBJ2-1
CASSPMTSGRANEQFF
>TRBV27|TRBJ2-3
CASSGGSSVDTQYF
>TRBV19|TRBJ1-5
CASSTTRDRGVDSNQPQHF
>TRBV2|TRBJ2-1
CASSERTAEQFF
>TRBV10-3|TRBJ1-1
CAITPGQGTEAFF
>TRBV5-4|TRBJ1-3
CASSRGQGAGGNTIYF
>TRBV6-5|TRBJ2-5
CASSHPGGIKETQYF
>TRBV5-6|TRBJ1-6
CASSVDSGNSPLHF
>TRBV24-1|TRBJ1-1
CATSRGMNTEAFF
>TRBV7-9|TRBJ1-2
CASSLGGVSSGYTF
>TRBV15|TRBJ1-1
CATSRYSSLNTEAFF
>TRBV6-1|TRBJ1-4
CASSEGPGGDEKLFF
>TRBV6-5|TRBJ2-7
CASSYSRGISSYEQYF
>TRBV19|TRBJ2-3
CASSMTSSSTDTQYF
>TRBV13|TRBJ1-6
CASSLSTAVANSPLHF
>TRBV2|TRBJ1-4
CASRGGVAVGKLFF
>TRBV15|TRBJ2-1
CATSRDQGGYNEQFF
>TRBV18|TRBJ1-5
CASSSRTGWEPQHF
>TRBV27|TRBJ2-1
CASSLLIQLAGRINEQFF
>TRBV25-1|TRBJ2-5
CASSEVRRGETQYF
>TRBV11-2|TRBJ1-1
CASSLGGQDRAFF
>TRBV6-2/TRBV6-3|TRBJ2-1
CASSYSRTGGYNEQFF
>TRBV11-2|TRBJ2-7
CASSLGRGRYEQYF
>TRBV4-1|TRBJ2-4
CASSTERLAGLSAKNIQYF